This T cell receptor beta chain was observed in a study of tumor-infiltrating lymphocytes in oesophageal squamous cell carcinoma. Germline assignment: CDR1 SEHNR and CDR2 FQNEAQ (reference sequence). V dropped 2 bases and J dropped 4 bases, with 15 bases sitting between them. The CDR3 is 15 residues long. From the PCR reads, TCRdb called clonotypes with MiXCR, one entry per CDR3 protein. The sample contains over 15,000 distinct CDR3 sequences, around 46% of which appear only once. This sequence was found in a female donor with esophageal squamous cell carcinoma. V and J are TRBV7-9 and TRBJ2-7; D uncertain. What was sequenced was normal esophageal tissue next to the tumor. The CDR3 DNA follows: TGTGCCAGCAGCTTATCGGGTGGAGACCCGTACGAGCAGTACTTC. Amino acids: CASSLSGGDPYEQYF.